The rows below give T cell receptor beta chains drawn from one sample of a study of cytomegalovirus exposure and HLA in healthy donors. Libraries were prepared by immunoSEQ multiplex PCR; TCRdb keeps only in-frame clonotypes and omits some of them. The data contain some 200,000 clones, 70% to 90% of them singletons. Material for sequencing was PBMCs. The receptors shown here come from a woman in her 30s in good health and CMV-seronegative. CDR3s include the opening cysteine and the closing phenylalanine or tryptophan. A D gene is named only where the DNA matches it firmly. Expanded clones get a size class; other rows say once, few or many, or leave the size out.

abundance	j_gene	d_gene	v_gene	CDR3nt	CDR3aa
once	TRBJ1-2	-	TRBV6-5	TGTGCCAGCAGTTACTCACAGCTAAACTATGGCTACACCTTC	CASSYSQLNYGYTF
few	TRBJ1-1	TRBD1	TRBV9	TGTGCCAGCAGCTTGGGGGCAGGGGGATACACTGAAGCTTTCTTT	CASSLGAGGYTEAFF
-	TRBJ1-4	-	TRBV15	TGTGCCACCAGCAGCCAGACAGGTTCTAATGAAAAACTGTTTTTT	CATSSQTGSNEKLFF
-	TRBJ1-1	-	TRBV5-1	TGCGCCAGCAGCTTGTTGGAGGGTCAACGCACTGAAGCTTTCTTT	CASSLLEGQRTEAFF
few	TRBJ1-1	-	TRBV5-6	TGTGCCAGCAGCTTAAACAGGAGACCTGAAGCTTTCTTT	CASSLNRRPEAFF
-	TRBJ2-3	-	TRBV6-5	TGTGCCAGCAGTTACTCGGACAGTGCAGATACGCAGTATTTT	CASSYSDSADTQYF
-	TRBJ2-1	TRBD2	TRBV6-1	TGTGCCAGCGCCAGGGTGCTAGCGGATTACAATGAGCAGTTCTTC	CASARVLADYNEQFF
-	TRBJ2-7	-	TRBV30	TGTGCCTGGAGTGCGGTCGTCGGGTCCCGCTGGTTGTACGAGCAGTACTTC	CAWSAVVGSRWLYEQYF
few	TRBJ1-5	-	TRBV2	TGTGCCAGCAGTGGGGGGGTCGGGGGGGATCAGCCCCAGCATTTT	CASSGGVGGDQPQHF
-	TRBJ2-6	-	TRBV29-1	TGCAGCGTGTCCAGGGGGGCCAACGGCCTGACTTTC	CSVSRGANGLTF
-	TRBJ2-1	-	TRBV5-1	TGCGCCAGCAGCTGGGCGACAACATACAATGAGCAGTTCTTC	CASSWATTYNEQFF
-	TRBJ1-4	-	TRBV7-9	TGTTCCAGCAGCTTAGCCGGGACACTGGGTGAAAAACTGTTTTTT	CSSSLAGTLGEKLFF
-	TRBJ1-4	TRBD1	TRBV6-1	TGTGCCAGCACTACGACAGGGGGTAATGAAAAACTGTTTTTT	CASTTTGGNEKLFF
-	TRBJ1-1	-	TRBV6-5	TGTGCCAGCAGTTCGCGACAGATAGGGACTGAAGCTTTCTTT	CASSSRQIGTEAFF
-	TRBJ2-2	TRBD1	TRBV7-6	TGTGCCAGCAGCCCAGAGACAGGGGTCGGGGAGCTGTTTTTT	CASSPETGVGELFF
-	TRBJ2-3	TRBD2	TRBV19	TGTGCCAGTAGTCTGGCGGGAGTCAGCACAGATACGCAGTATTTT	CASSLAGVSTDTQYF
-	TRBJ1-4	-	TRBV7-2	TGTGCCAGCAGCTTCGCACGGGGGATGGGTAATGAAAAACTGTTTTTT	CASSFARGMGNEKLFF